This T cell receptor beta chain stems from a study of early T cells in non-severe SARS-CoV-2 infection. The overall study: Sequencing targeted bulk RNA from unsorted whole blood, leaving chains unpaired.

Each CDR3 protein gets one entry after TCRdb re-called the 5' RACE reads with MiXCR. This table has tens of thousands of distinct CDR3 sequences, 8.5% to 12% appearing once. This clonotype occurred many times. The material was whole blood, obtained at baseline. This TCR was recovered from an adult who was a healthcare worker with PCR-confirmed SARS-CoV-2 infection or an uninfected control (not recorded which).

The CDR3 sequence: CASSLRGSHNSPLHF. CDR3 in DNA: TGTGCCAGCAGTTTAAGGGGGTCCCATAATTCACCCCTCCACTTT. V usage is TRBV28 and J usage is TRBJ1-6, with D possibly being TRBD1 (6 bases). Trimming removed 2 bases at V and 5 bases at J, with 10 bases between. From germline, CDR1 is MDHEN and CDR2 SYDVKM. This CDR3 is built from 15 residues.